Listed below are T cell receptor beta chains from one sample, sequenced in a study of T cells in localized non-small cell lung cancer. Sequencing used immunoSEQ multiplex PCR; TCRdb keeps in-frame clones, though not all of them. The table has about 82,000 clones, around 82% seen once; the top ten hold less than 20%. The input for sequencing was PBMCs, taken before any cancer treatment. These receptors originate from a man between 40 and 75 years old with stage II squamous cell lung carcinoma. The CDR3 runs from the conserved cysteine through the conserved F or W. Fields, in order: J gene, V gene, CDR3 protein.

j_gene: TRBJ1-2; v_gene: TRBV4-1; CDR3aa: CASSQPGQAGGYTF
j_gene: TRBJ2-1; v_gene: TRBV7-6; CDR3aa: CASSAGLLLYNEQFF
j_gene: TRBJ2-7; v_gene: TRBV28; CDR3aa: CASSQHRDGRYEQYF
j_gene: TRBJ1-1; v_gene: TRBV9; CDR3aa: CASSGGPMGYKTEAFF
j_gene: TRBJ1-4; v_gene: TRBV19; CDR3aa: CASSLRWPSPQGLFF
j_gene: TRBJ1-1; v_gene: TRBV28; CDR3aa: CASRPNPGQGKAFF
j_gene: TRBJ1-2; v_gene: TRBV28; CDR3aa: CASSAGSNYGYTF
j_gene: TRBJ1-2; v_gene: TRBV27; CDR3aa: CASSSLGQGSGYTF
j_gene: TRBJ2-1; v_gene: TRBV28; CDR3aa: CASHPPSGRYNEQFF
j_gene: TRBJ1-3; v_gene: TRBV5-5; CDR3aa: CASSGTASSGNTIYF
j_gene: TRBJ1-2; v_gene: TRBV6-1; CDR3aa: CASSEGVTNYGYTF
j_gene: TRBJ2-2; v_gene: TRBV19; CDR3aa: CASSMIGVGTGELFF
j_gene: TRBJ2-2; v_gene: TRBV2; CDR3aa: CASGRNTGELFF
j_gene: TRBJ2-7; v_gene: TRBV28; CDR3aa: CASSSMEPEQYF